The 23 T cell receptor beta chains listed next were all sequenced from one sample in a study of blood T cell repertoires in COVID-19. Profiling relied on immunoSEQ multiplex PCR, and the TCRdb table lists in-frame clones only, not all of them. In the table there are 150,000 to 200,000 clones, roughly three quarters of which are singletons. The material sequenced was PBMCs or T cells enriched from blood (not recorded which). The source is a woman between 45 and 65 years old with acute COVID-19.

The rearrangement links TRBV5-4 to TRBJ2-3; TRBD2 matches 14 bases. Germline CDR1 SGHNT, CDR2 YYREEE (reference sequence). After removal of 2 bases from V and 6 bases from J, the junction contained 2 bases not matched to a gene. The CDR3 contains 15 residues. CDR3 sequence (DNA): TGTGCCAGCAGCTTTGGGACTAGCGGGGGCGATACGCAGTATTTT. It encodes CASSFGTSGGDTQYF.

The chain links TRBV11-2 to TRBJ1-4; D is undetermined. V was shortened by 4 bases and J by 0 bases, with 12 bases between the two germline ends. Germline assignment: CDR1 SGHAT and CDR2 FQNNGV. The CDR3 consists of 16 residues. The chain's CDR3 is CASSSPLGATNEKLFF. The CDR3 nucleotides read TGTGCCAGCAGCTCACCCCTGGGAGCAACTAATGAAAAACTGTTTTTT.

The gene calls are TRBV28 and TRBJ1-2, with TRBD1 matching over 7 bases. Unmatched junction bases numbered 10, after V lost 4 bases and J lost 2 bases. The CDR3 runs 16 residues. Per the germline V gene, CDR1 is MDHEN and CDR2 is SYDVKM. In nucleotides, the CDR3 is TGTGCCAGCAGTTCACAACCCGGGACAGCGAACTATGGCTACACCTTC. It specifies CASSSQPGTANYGYTF.

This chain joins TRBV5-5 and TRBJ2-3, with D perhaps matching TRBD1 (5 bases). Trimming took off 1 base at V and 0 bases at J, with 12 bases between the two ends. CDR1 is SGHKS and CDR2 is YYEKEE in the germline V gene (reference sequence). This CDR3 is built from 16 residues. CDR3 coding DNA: TGTGCCAGCAGCTTGCAACAGGCTTCTAGCACAGATACGCAGTATTTT. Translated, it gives CASSLQQASSTDTQYF.

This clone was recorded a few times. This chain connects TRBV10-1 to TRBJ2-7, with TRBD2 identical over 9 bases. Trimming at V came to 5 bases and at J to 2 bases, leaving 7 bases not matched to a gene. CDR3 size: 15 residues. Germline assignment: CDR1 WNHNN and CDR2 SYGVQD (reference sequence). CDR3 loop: CASSPSGGHAYEQYV. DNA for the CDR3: TGCGCCAGCAGTCCCAGCGGGGGGCACGCCTACGAGCAGTACGTC.

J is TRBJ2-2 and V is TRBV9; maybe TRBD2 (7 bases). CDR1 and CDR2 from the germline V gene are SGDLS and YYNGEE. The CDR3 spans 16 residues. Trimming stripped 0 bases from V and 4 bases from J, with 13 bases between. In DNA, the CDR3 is TGTGCCAGCAGCGTAGATTTTGCGGGGGCCACCGGGGAGCTGTTTTTT. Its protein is CASSVDFAGATGELFF.

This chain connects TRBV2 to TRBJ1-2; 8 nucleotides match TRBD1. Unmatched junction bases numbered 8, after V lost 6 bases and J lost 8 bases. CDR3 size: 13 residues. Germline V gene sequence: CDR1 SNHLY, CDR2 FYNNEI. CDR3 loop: CASRTQGADGYTF. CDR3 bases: TGTGCCAGCAGGACCCAGGGGGCGGACGGCTACACCTTC.

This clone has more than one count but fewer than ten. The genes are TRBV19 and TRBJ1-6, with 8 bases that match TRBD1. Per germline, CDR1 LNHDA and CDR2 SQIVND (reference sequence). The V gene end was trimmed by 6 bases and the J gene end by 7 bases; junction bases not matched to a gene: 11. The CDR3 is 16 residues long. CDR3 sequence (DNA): TGTGCCAGTAGCCGAACACGGACAGGGCGGAATTCACCCCTCCACTTT. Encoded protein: CASSRTRTGRNSPLHF.

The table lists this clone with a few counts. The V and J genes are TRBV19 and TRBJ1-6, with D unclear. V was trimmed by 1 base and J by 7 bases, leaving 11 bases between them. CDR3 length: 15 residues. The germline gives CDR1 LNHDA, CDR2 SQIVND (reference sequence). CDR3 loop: CASSIVDSGNSPLHF. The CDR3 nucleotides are TGTGCCAGTAGTATAGTGGACTCGGGAAATTCACCCCTCCACTTT.

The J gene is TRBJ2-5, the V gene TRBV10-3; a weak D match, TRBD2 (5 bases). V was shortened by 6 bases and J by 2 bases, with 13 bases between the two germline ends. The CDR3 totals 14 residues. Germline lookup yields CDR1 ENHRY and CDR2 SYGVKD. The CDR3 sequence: CAISESGLQETQYF. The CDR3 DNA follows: TGTGCCATCAGCGAATCTGGACTTCAAGAGACCCAGTACTTC.

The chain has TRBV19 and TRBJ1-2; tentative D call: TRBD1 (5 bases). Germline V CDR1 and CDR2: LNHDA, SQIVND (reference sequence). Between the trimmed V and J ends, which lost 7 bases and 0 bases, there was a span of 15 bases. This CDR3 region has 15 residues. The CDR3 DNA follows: TGTGCCAGTACCGAGGTGGGGGGGGCTAACTATGGCTACACCTTC. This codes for CASTEVGGANYGYTF.

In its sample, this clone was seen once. As DNA, the CDR3 is TGTGCCAGCAGCAGAGGGACAGGGCTTATTTTTCGGGATAAGTACGTC. This encodes CASSRGTGLIFRDKYV. This rearrangement joins TRBV5-5 to TRBJ2-7, with 9 bases matching TRBD1. The V segment lost 4 bases and the J segment 11 bases; nucleotides outside the gene matches: 19. The CDR3 spans 16 residues. The germline V gene has CDR1 SGHKS and CDR2 YYEKEE (reference sequence).

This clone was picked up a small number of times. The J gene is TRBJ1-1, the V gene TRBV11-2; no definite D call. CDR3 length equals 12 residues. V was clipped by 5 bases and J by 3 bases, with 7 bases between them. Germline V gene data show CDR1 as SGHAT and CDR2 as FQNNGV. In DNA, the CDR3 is TGTGCCAGCAGCCCCCAGTACACTGAAGCTTTCTTT. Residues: CASSPQYTEAFF. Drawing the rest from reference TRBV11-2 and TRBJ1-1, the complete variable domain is EAGVAQSPRYKIIEKRQSVAFWCNPISGHATLYWYQQILGQGPKLLIQFQNNGVVDDSQLPKDRFSAERLKGVDSTLKIQPAKLEDSAVYLCASSPQYTEAFFGQGTRLTVV.

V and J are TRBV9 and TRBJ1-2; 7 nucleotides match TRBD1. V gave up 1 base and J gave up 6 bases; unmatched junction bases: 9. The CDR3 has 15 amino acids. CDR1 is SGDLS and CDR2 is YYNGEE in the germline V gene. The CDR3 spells CASSVTFRGGNGYTF. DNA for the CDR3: TGTGCCAGCAGCGTAACGTTTCGAGGGGGCAATGGCTACACCTTC.

The CDR3 DNA sequence: TGCGCCAGCAGCCAAGACGGGCAGCCCCAGCATTTT. As protein: CASSQDGQPQHF. The chain links TRBV4-1 to TRBJ1-5; no definite D call. This CDR3 region has 12 residues. Germline V lookup: CDR1 MGHRA, CDR2 YSYEKL. Between the trimmed V and J ends, which lost 0 bases and 7 bases, there was a span of 4 bases.

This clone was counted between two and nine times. CDR3 protein: CAGGDSEFYGYTF. CDR3 coding DNA: TGTGCCGGCGGGGACAGCGAATTCTATGGCTACACCTTC. The chain joins TRBV5-4 to TRBJ1-2; 7 nucleotides line up with TRBD1. The CDR3 is 13 amino acids. V lost 10 bases to trimming and J lost 4 bases; unmatched junction nucleotides: 10. Germline values: CDR1 SGHNT, CDR2 YYREEE (reference sequence). Together with reference TRBV5-4 and TRBJ1-2, the CDR3 gives the full variable domain: ETGVTQSPTHLIKTRGQQVTLRCSSQSGHNTVSWYQQALGQGPQFIFQYYREEENGRGNFPPRFSGLQFPNYSSELNVNALELDDSALYLCAGGDSEFYGYTFGSGTRLTVV.

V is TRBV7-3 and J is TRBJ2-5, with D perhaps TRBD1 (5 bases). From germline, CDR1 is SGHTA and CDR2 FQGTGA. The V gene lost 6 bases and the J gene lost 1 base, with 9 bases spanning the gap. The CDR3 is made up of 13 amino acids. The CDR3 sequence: CASSRGGQETQYF. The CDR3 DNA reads TGTGCCAGCAGTAGGGGCGGCCAAGAGACCCAGTACTTC.

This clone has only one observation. In nucleotides, the CDR3 is TGTGCCAGCAGCTTCCGGACAGGGGGCTATGGCTATGGCTACACCTTC. This gives the protein CASSFRTGGYGYGYTF. The V and J genes are TRBV5-6 and TRBJ1-2, with 11 bases matching TRBD1. In germline, CDR1 is SGHDT, CDR2 YYEEEE. The CDR3 covers 16 residues. The trim removed 2 bases at V and 4 bases at J, leaving 7 bases unmatched.

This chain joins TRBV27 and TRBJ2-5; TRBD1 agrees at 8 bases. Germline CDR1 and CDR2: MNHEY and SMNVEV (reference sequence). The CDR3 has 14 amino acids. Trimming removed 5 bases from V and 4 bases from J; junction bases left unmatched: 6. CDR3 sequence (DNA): TGTGCCAGCAGTCCCCAGGGGGCCAGAGAGACCCAGTACTTC. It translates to CASSPQGARETQYF.

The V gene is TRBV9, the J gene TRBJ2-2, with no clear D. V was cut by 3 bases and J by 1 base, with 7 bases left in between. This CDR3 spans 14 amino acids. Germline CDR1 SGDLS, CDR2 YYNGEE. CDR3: CASSATGNTGELFF. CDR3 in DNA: TGTGCCAGCAGCGCGACGGGGAACACCGGGGAGCTGTTTTTT.

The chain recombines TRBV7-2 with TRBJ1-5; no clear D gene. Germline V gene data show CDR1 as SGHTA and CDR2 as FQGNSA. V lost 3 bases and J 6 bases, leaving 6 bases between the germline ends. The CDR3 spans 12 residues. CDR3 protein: CASSFPGQPQHF. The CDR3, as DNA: TGTGCCAGCAGCTTTCCCGGTCAGCCCCAGCATTTT.

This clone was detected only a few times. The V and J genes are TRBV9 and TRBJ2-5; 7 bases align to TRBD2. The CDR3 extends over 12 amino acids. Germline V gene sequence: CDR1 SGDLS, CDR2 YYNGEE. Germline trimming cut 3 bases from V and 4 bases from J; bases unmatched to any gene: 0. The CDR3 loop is CASSASGETQYF. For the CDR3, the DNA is TGTGCCAGCAGCGCTAGCGGAGAGACCCAGTACTTC. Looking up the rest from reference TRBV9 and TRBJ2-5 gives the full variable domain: DSGVTQTPKHLITATGQRVTLRCSPRSGDLSVYWYQQSLDQGLQFLIQYYNGEERAKGNILERFSAQQFPDLHSELNLSSLELGDSALYFCASSASGETQYFGPGTRLLVL.

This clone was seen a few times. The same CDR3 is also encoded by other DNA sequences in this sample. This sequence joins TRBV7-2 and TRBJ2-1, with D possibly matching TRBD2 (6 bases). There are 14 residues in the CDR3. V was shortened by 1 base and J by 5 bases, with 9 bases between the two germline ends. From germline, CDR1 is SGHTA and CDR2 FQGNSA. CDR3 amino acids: CASSLVSGDNEQFF. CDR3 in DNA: TGTGCCAGCAGCTTAGTTTCGGGGGACAATGAGCAGTTCTTC.